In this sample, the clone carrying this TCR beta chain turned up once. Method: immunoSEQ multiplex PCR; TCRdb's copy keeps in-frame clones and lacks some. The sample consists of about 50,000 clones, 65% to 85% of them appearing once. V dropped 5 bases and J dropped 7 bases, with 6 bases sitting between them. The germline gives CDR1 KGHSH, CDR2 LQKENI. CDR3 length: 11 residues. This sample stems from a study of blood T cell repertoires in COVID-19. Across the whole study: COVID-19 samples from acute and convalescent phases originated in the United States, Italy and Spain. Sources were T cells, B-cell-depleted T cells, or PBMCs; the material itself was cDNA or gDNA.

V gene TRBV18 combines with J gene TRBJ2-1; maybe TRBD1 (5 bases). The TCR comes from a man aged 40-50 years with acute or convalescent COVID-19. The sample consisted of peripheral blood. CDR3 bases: TGTGCCAGCTCATCAGGGAATGAGCAGTTCTTC. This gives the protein CASSSGNEQFF.